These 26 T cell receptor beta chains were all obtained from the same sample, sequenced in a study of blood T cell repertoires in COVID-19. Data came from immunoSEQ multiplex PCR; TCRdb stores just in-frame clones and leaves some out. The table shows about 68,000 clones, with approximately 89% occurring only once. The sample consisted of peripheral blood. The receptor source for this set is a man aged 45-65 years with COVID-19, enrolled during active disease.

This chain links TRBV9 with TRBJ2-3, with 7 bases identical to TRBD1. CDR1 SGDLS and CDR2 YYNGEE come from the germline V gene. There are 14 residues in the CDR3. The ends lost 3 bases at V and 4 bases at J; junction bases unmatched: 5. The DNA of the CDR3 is TGTGCCAGCAGCGGGACAGGCAGATCAGATACGCAGTATTTT. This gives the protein CASSGTGRSDTQYF.

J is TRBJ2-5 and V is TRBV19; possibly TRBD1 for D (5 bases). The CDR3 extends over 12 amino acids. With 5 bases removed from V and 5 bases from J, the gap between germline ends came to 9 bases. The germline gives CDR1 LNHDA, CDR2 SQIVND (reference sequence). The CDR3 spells CASSVQGETQYF. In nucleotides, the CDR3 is TGTGCCAGTAGTGTCCAGGGCGAGACCCAGTACTTC.

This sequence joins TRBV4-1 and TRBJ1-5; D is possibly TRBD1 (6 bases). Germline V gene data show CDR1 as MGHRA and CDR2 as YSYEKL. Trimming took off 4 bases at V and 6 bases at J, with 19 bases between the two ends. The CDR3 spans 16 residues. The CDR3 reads CASSRGGRESGQPQHF. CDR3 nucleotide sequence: TGCGCCAGCAGCCGGGGGGGCAGGGAAAGCGGTCAGCCCCAGCATTTT.

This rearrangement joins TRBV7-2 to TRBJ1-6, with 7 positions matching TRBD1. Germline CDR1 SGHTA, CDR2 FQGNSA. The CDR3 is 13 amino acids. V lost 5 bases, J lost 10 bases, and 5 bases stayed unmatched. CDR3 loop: CASSRDRESPLHF. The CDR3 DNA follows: TGTGCCAGCAGCCGGGACAGAGAATCACCCCTCCACTTT.

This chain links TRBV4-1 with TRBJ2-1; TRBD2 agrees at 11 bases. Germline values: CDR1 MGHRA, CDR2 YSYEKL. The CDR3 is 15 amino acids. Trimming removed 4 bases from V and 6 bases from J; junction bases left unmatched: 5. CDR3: CASSRVAGGINEQFF. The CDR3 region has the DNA TGCGCCAGCAGCCGAGTAGCGGGAGGGATCAATGAGCAGTTCTTC.

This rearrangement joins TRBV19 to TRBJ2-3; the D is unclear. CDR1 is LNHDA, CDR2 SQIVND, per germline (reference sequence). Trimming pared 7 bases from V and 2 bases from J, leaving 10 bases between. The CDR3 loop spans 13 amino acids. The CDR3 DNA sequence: TGTGCCAGTAAGCCAGGCCCCACAGATACGCAGTATTTT. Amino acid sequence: CASKPGPTDTQYF.

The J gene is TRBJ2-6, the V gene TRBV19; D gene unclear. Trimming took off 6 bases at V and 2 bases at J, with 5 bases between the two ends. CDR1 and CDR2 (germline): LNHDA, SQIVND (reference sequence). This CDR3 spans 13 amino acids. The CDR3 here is CASSPPGANVLTF. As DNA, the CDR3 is TGTGCCAGTAGCCCTCCTGGGGCCAACGTCCTGACTTTC. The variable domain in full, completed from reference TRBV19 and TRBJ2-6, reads DGGITQSPKYLFRKEGQNVTLSCEQNLNHDAMYWYRQDPGQGLRLIYYSQIVNDFQKGDIAEGYSVSREKKESFPLTVTSAQKNPTAFYLCASSPPGANVLTFGAGSRLTVL.

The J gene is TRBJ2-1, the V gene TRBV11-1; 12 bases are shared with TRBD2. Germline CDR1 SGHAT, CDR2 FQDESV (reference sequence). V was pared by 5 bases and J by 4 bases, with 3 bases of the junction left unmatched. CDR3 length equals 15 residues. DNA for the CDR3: TGTGCCAGCAGCCTCGGGACTAGCGGGTACAATGAGCAGTTCTTC. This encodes CASSLGTSGYNEQFF.

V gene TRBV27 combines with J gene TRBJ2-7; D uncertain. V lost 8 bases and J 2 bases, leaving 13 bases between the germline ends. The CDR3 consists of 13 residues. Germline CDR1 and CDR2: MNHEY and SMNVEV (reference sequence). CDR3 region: CASGPGSPYEQYF. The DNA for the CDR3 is TGTGCCAGCGGCCCAGGCAGCCCCTACGAGCAGTACTTC.

CDR3 coding DNA: TGTGCCATCAGTGTAGCGGGCGGGTCCAAAAACATTCAGTACTTC. This sequence encodes CAISVAGGSKNIQYF. The chain joins TRBV10-3 to TRBJ2-4; 7 nucleotides match TRBD2. Germline V gene data show CDR1 as ENHRY and CDR2 as SYGVKD. The CDR3 is made up of 15 amino acids. After removal of 4 bases from V and 2 bases from J, the junction contained 5 bases not matched to a gene.

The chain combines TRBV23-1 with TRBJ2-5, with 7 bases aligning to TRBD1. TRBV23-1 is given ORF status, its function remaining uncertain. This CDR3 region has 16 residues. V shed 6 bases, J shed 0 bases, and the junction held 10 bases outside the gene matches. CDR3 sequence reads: CASRPGQVGNQETQYF. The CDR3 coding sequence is TGCGCCAGCAGACCTGGACAGGTTGGTAACCAAGAGACCCAGTACTTC.

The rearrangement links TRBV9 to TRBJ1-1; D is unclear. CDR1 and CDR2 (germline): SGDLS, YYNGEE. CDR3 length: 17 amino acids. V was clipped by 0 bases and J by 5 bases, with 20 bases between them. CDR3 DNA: TGTGCCAGCAGCGTAGAAGTTGGCATTCTGGTACCTACTGAAGCTTTCTTT. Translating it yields CASSVEVGILVPTEAFF.

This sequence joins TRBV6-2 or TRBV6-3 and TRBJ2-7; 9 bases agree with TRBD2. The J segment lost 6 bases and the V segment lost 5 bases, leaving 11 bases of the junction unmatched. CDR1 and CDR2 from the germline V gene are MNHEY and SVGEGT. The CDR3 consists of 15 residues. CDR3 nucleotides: TGTGCCAGCAGTAATCCAGCGGGAGGTATAGGCGAGCAGTACTTC. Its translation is CASSNPAGGIGEQYF.

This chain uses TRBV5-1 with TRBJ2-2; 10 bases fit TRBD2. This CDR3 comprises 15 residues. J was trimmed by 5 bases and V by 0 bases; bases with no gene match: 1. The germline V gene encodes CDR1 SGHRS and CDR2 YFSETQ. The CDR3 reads CASSLVTSGTGELFF. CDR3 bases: TGCGCCAGCAGCTTGGTGACTAGCGGGACCGGGGAGCTGTTTTTT.

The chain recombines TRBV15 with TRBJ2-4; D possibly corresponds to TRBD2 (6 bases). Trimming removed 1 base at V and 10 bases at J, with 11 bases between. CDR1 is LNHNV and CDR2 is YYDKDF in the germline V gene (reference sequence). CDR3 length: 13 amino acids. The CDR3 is CATSRAEGGIQYF. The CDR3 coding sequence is TGTGCCACCAGCAGAGCTGAGGGAGGAATTCAGTACTTC.

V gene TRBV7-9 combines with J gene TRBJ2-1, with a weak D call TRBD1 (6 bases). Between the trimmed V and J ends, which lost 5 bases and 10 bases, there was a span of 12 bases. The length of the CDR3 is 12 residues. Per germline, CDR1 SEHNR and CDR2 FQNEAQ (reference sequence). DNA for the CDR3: TGTGCCAGCAGCCTCACAGGGTGGGAGCAGTTCTTC. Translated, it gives CASSLTGWEQFF.

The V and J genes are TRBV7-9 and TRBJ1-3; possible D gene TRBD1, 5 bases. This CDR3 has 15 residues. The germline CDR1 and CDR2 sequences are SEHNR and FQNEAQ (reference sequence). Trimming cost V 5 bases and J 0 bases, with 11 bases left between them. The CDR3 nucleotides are TGTGCCAGCAGCAAGACAGACCACTCTGGAAACACCATATATTTT. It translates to CASSKTDHSGNTIYF.

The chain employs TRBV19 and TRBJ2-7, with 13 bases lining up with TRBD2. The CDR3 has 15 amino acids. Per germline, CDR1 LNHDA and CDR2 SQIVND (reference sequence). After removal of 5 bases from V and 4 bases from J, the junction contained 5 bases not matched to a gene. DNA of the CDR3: TGTGCCAGTAGTCGAGGACTAGCGGGAGTATACGAGCAGTACTTC. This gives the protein CASSRGLAGVYEQYF.

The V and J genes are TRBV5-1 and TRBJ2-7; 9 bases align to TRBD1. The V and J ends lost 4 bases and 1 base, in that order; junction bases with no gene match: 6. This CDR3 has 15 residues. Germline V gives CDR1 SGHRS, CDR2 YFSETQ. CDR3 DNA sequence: TGCGCCAGCAGCGCACGGGACAGGGCATCCTACGAGCAGTACTTC. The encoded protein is CASSARDRASYEQYF.

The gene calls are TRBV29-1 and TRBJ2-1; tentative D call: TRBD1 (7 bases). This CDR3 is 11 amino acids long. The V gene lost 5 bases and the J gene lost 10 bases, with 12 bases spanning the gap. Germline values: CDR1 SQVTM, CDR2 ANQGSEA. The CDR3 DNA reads TGCAGCGTTTTCCCAGGGGGGGAGCAGTTCTTC. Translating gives CSVFPGGEQFF.

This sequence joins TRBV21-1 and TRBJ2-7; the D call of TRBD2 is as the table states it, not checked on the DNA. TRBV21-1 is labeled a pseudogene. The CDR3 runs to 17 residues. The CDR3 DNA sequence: TGTGCCAGCAGCCGTCTCAGTAGGGGACTGGGGCTTTTCGAGCAGTACTTC. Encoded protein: CASSRLSRGLGLFEQYF.

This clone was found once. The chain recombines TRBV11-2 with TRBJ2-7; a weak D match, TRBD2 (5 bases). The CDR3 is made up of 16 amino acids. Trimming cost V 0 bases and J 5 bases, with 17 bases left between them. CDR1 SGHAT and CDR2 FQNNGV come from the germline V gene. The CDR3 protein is CASSLDRSPGWDEQYV. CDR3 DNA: TGTGCCAGCAGCTTAGATCGTTCGCCGGGATGGGACGAGCAGTACGTC.

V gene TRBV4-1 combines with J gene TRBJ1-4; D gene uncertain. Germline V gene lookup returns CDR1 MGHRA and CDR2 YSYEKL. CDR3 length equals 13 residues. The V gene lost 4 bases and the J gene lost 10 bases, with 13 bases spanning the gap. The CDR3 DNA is TGCGCCAGCAGCCTTTTGTACGTCGGAAAACTGTTTTTT. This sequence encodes CASSLLYVGKLFF.

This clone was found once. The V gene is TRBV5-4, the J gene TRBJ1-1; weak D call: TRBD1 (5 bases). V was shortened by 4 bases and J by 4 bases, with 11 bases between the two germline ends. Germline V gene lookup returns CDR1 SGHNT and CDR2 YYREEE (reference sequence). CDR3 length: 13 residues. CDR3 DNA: TGTGCCAGCAGCCCTTCCAGGGTCACTGAAGCTTTCTTT. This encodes CASSPSRVTEAFF.

The CDR3 DNA reads as TGTGCCAGCAGCTTGGGGGGTAGCGGGAGGGAGCAGTTCTTC. Encoded protein: CASSLGGSGREQFF. This chain links TRBV7-2 with TRBJ2-1; 10 positions agree with TRBD2. Trimming took 3 bases from V and 10 from J; bases not matched to a gene: 6. Germline lookup yields CDR1 SGHTA and CDR2 FQGNSA. The length of the CDR3 is 14 residues.

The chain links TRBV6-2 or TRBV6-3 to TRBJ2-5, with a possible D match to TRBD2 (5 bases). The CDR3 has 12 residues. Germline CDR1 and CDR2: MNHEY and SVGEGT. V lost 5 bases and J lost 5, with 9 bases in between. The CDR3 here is CASSNRGETQYF. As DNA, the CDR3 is TGTGCCAGCAGTAACCGAGGGGAGACCCAGTACTTC.